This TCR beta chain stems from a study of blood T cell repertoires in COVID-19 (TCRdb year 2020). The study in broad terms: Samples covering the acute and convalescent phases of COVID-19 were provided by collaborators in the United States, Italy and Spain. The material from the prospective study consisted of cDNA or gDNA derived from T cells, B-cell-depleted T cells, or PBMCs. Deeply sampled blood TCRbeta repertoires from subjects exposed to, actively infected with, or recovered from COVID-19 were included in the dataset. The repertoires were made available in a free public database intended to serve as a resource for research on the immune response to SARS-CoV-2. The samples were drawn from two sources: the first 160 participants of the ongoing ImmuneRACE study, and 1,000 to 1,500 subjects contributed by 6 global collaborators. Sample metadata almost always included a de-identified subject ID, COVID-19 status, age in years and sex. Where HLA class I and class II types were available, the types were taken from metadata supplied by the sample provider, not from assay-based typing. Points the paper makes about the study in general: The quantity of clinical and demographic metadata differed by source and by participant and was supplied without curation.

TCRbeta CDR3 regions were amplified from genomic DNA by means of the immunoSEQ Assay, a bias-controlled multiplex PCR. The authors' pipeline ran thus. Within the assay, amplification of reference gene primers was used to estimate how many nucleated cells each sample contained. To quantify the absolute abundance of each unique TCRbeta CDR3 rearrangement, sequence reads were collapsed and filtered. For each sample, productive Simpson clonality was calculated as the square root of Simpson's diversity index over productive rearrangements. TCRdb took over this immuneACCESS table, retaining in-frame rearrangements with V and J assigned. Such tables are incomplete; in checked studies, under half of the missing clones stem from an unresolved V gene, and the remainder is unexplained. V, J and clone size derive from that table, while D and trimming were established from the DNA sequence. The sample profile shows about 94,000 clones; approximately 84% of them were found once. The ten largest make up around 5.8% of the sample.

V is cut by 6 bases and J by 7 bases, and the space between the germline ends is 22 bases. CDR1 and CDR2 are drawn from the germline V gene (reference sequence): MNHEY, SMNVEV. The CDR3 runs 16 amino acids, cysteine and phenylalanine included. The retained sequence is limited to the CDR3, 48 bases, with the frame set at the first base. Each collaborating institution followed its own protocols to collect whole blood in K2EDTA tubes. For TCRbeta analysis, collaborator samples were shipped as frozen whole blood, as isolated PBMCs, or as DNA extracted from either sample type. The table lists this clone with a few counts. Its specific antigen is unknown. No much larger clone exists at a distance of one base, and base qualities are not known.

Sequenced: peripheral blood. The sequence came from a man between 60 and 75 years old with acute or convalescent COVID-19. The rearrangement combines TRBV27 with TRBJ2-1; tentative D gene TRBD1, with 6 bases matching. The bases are TGTGCCAGCAGACCCCAGGGGACCCTGTTTGGAAATGAGCAGTTCTTC. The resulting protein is CASRPQGTLFGNEQFF.